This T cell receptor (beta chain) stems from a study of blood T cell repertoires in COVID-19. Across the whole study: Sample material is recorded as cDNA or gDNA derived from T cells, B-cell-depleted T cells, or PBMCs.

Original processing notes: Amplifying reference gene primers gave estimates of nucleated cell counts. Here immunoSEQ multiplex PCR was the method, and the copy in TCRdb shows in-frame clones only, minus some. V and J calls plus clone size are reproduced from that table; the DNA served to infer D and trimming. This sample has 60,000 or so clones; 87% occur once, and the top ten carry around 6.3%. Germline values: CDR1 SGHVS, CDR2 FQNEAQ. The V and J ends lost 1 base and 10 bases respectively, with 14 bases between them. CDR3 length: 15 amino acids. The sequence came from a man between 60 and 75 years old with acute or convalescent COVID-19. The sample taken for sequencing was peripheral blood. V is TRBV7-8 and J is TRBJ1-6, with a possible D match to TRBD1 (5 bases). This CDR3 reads CASSLGGGGGSPLHF. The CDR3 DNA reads TGTGCCAGCAGCTTAGGGGGGGGAGGAGGATCACCCCTCCACTTT.